Below are 13 T cell receptor beta chains sequenced from a single sample in a study of T cell changes during pregnancy in multiple sclerosis. Here immunoSEQ multiplex PCR was the method, and the copy in TCRdb shows in-frame clones only, minus some. The repertoire holds some 80,000 clones, with roughly 94% as singletons. This material consisted of peripheral blood, taken before pregnancy. All receptors derive from a female donor with multiple sclerosis, enrolled in a pregnancy study.

V is TRBV7-8 and J is TRBJ2-7; 7 positions match TRBD2. Germline CDR1 is SGHVS and CDR2 is FQNEAQ. This CDR3 contains 15 residues. With V trimmed by 1 base and J by 6 bases, 9 bases remained unmatched. This CDR3 is CASSLDSAGVREQYF. The CDR3 DNA follows: TGTGCCAGCAGCTTAGATTCGGCGGGAGTACGCGAGCAGTACTTC. The entire variable domain, with the rest obtained from reference TRBV7-8 and TRBJ2-7, is as follows: GAGVSQSPRYKVAKRGQDVALRCDPISGHVSLFWYQQALGQGPEFLTYFQNEAQLDKSGLPSDRFFAERPEGSVSTLKIQRTQQEDSAVYLCASSLDSAGVREQYFGPGTRLTVT.

J is TRBJ2-2 and V is TRBV4-2, with D perhaps TRBD2 (6 bases). The length of the CDR3 is 14 residues. Per the germline V gene, CDR1 is LGHNA and CDR2 is YNFKEQ. The V and J ends lost 1 base and 3 bases respectively, with 6 bases between them. CDR3 sequence reads: CASSQGLDTGELFF. Written as DNA, the CDR3 is TGTGCCAGCAGCCAAGGACTAGACACCGGGGAGCTGTTTTTT.

The rearrangement joins TRBV7-8 to TRBJ2-7; TRBD1 agrees at 7 bases. Germline values: CDR1 SGHVS, CDR2 FQNEAQ. The V segment lost 4 bases and the J segment 6 bases; nucleotides outside the gene matches: 12. The CDR3 has 15 amino acids. The DNA for the CDR3 is TGTGCCAGCAGCTCCAGGACGACAGGGTTGGGCGAGCAGTACTTC. Protein: CASSSRTTGLGEQYF.

The CDR3 DNA follows: TGTGCCAGCAGCCAGGCCCTCGCAGGGGCCATGAACACTGAAGCTTTCTTT. This sequence encodes CASSQALAGAMNTEAFF. V is TRBV7-8 and J is TRBJ1-1; tentative D call: TRBD1 (6 bases). This CDR3 spans 17 amino acids. Trimming left V 5 bases short and J 0 bases short, with 19 bases between. CDR1 is SGHVS and CDR2 is FQNEAQ in the germline V gene.

This chain joins TRBV30 and TRBJ1-2, with 7 bases matching TRBD1. CDR3 length equals 15 residues. Germline assignment: CDR1 GTSNPN and CDR2 SVGIG (reference sequence). With V trimmed by 4 bases and J by 0 bases, 8 bases remained unmatched. The CDR3 here is CAWILDRVTNYGYTF. The DNA of the CDR3 is TGTGCCTGGATTCTTGACAGGGTGACTAACTATGGCTACACCTTC.

The CDR3 protein is CATSIGSEETQYF. The CDR3 DNA is TGTGCCACCAGCATCGGTAGTGAAGAGACCCAGTACTTC. V and J are TRBV15 and TRBJ2-5; D remains ambiguous. This CDR3 spans 13 amino acids. Germline V gives CDR1 LNHNV, CDR2 YYDKDF (reference sequence). Trimming shortened V by 4 bases and J by 3 bases, and 9 bases separated the two germline ends.

J is TRBJ2-3 and V is TRBV6-4, with D possibly TRBD1 on 6 matching bases. The length of the CDR3 is 13 residues. Trimming took 7 bases from V and 2 from J, leaving 10 bases between them. Germline V gene data show CDR1 as MRHNA and CDR2 as SNTAGT. The CDR3 coding sequence is TGTGCCAGCACCGGACAGTTCACAGATACGCAGTATTTT. This sequence encodes CASTGQFTDTQYF.

The chain couples TRBV20-1 to TRBJ1-2; D remains unclear. The CDR3 has 10 amino acids. The germline CDR1 and CDR2 sequences are DFQATT and SNEGSKA (reference sequence). CDR3 protein: CSPFGYGYTF. CDR3 bases: TGCAGCCCCTTCGGCTATGGCTACACCTTC.

The chain is built from TRBV10-2 and TRBJ2-2; TRBD1 matches at 9 bases. The CDR3 loop spans 17 amino acids. The germline V gene has CDR1 WSHSY and CDR2 SAAADI. With 6 bases clipped from V and 5 bases from J, the junction kept 13 bases outside the gene matches. The CDR3 DNA follows: TGCGCCAGCAGCGACGACAGGGGGGTTCGGTTAACCGGGGAGCTGTTTTTT. Amino acids: CASSDDRGVRLTGELFF.

The chain has TRBV29-1 and TRBJ2-7, with 7 bases fitting TRBD1. The CDR3 has 11 residues. CDR1 and CDR2 from the germline V gene are SQVTM and ANQGSEA. Germline trimming cut 6 bases from V and 7 bases from J; bases unmatched to any gene: 6. CDR3 in amino acids: CSVYRGDEQYF. In DNA, the CDR3 is TGCAGCGTCTACAGGGGAGATGAGCAGTACTTC.

The chain carries TRBV11-1 and TRBJ1-1, with D hard to call. Looked up from germline, CDR1 is SGHAT and CDR2 is FQDESV (reference sequence). The CDR3 has 14 residues. V was cut by 5 bases and J by 5 bases, with 15 bases left in between. CDR3 sequence: CASSPLGSGTEAFF. For the CDR3, the DNA is TGTGCCAGCAGCCCGCTTGGGTCGGGGACTGAAGCTTTCTTT.

The chain recombines TRBV4-2 with TRBJ1-5, with D unresolved. Between the trimmed V and J ends, which lost 1 base and 0 bases, there was a span of 7 bases. The CDR3 is 15 residues long. Germline CDR1 and CDR2: LGHNA and YNFKEQ. The CDR3 nucleotides read TGTGCCAGCAGCCAAGGCCTAAATAGCAATCAGCCCCAGCATTTT. Protein sequence: CASSQGLNSNQPQHF.

The chain has TRBV6-4 and TRBJ1-2, with TRBD1 matching over 7 bases. Germline V CDR1 and CDR2: MRHNA, SNTAGT. The CDR3 length is 18 residues. The J segment lost 5 bases and the V segment lost 6 bases, leaving 21 bases of the junction unmatched. The CDR3: CASRYSPGQNLPHYGYTF. CDR3 sequence (DNA): TGTGCCAGCAGATACTCGCCGGGACAGAATTTGCCGCATTATGGCTACACCTTC.